The 17 T cell receptor beta chains reported below all come from one sample, sequenced in a study of blood T cell repertoires in COVID-19. The repertoire was sequenced with immunoSEQ multiplex PCR; TCRdb's copy has only in-frame clones and lacks some. The table lists 95,000 to 150,000 clones, 85% to 90% of them singletons. Specimen: peripheral blood. Receptors originate from a man between 60 and 75 years old with acute or convalescent COVID-19.

This chain connects TRBV19 to TRBJ2-1, with TRBD2 matching 9 bases. V lost 8 bases, J lost 7 bases, and 9 bases stayed unmatched. The germline V gene encodes CDR1 LNHDA and CDR2 SQIVND (reference sequence). This CDR3 comprises 14 residues. CDR3 coding DNA: TGTGCCAGTTCGGCGGGAGGGCCTAGGAATGAGCAGTTCTTC. Encoded protein: CASSAGGPRNEQFF.

This clone was counted between two and nine times. The CDR3 loop is CASSFGLAGVSTDTQYF. CDR3 sequence (DNA): TGTGCCAGCAGCTTCGGACTAGCGGGGGTTAGCACAGATACGCAGTATTTT. The chain has TRBV7-2 and TRBJ2-3; 13 nucleotides line up with TRBD2. The CDR3 covers 17 residues. Trimming at V came to 3 bases and at J to 0 bases, leaving 3 bases not matched to a gene. Germline assignment: CDR1 SGHTA and CDR2 FQGNSA.

The chain is built from TRBV7-9 and TRBJ2-2; no clear D. V was shortened by 3 bases and J by 3 bases, with 8 bases between the two germline ends. This CDR3 has 14 amino acids. Germline V gene data show CDR1 as SEHNR and CDR2 as FQNEAQ (reference sequence). CDR3 in DNA: TGTGCCAGCAGCTTCATGGCGGACACCGGGGAGCTGTTTTTT. This encodes CASSFMADTGELFF.

This clone has more than one count but fewer than ten. V gene TRBV19 combines with J gene TRBJ1-6, with TRBD1 matching over 8 bases. The V gene end was trimmed by 11 bases and the J gene end by 8 bases; junction bases not matched to a gene: 8. In germline, CDR1 is LNHDA, CDR2 SQIVND (reference sequence). The CDR3 has 13 residues. In DNA form, the CDR3 reads TGTGCCTGCTGGAACAGGGGGGATTCACCCCTCCACTTT. Translating it yields CACWNRGDSPLHF.

The V call is TRBV19, the J call TRBJ2-7, with 7 nucleotides matching TRBD2. Trimming removed 11 bases from V and 7 bases from J; junction bases left unmatched: 14. This CDR3 comprises 13 residues. CDR1 LNHDA and CDR2 SQIVND come from the germline V gene (reference sequence). In DNA form, the CDR3 reads TGTGCCGCTTCCCCGGGCGGGAGAGGTGAGCAGTACTTC. It yields the protein CAASPGGRGEQYF.

This clone occurred once. The J gene is TRBJ1-4, the V gene TRBV7-9, with D unclear. There are 13 residues in the CDR3. CDR1 SEHNR and CDR2 FQNEAQ come from the germline V gene (reference sequence). V dropped 3 bases and J dropped 7 bases, with 9 bases sitting between them. This CDR3 reads CASSFPEGEKLFF. The CDR3 nucleotides read TGTGCCAGCAGCTTCCCGGAGGGTGAAAAACTGTTTTTT.

This sequence joins TRBV4-3 and TRBJ1-2; D uncertain. Germline V gene data show CDR1 as LGHNA and CDR2 as YSLEER. The CDR3 totals 13 residues. V lost 0 bases to trimming and J lost 8 bases, with 10 bases between them. CDR3 coding DNA: TGCGCCAGCAGCCAAGAACGAGGATTGGGCTACACCTTC. Its translation is CASSQERGLGYTF.

The chain is built from TRBV4-3 and TRBJ2-1; 10 bases align to TRBD2. V lost 0 bases, J lost 4 bases, and 15 bases stayed unmatched. The germline gives CDR1 LGHNA, CDR2 YSLEER. The CDR3 is made up of 20 amino acids. The DNA for the CDR3 is TGCGCCAGCAGCCAAGAAGGTAGGACTAGCGGCGACCAGAGATACAATGAGCAGTTCTTC. Translation: CASSQEGRTSGDQRYNEQFF.

This clone was observed a few times. The V and J genes are TRBV20-1 and TRBJ2-3; no firm D call. Looked up from germline, CDR1 is DFQATT and CDR2 is SNEGSKA (reference sequence). V was pared by 6 bases and J by 5 bases, with 6 bases between. The CDR3 has 10 residues. CDR3 nucleotide sequence: TGCAGTGCCCCCTTAGATACGCAGTATTTT. Translation gives CSAPLDTQYF.

The rearrangement uses TRBV6-5 and TRBJ2-2; 10 bases map to TRBD1. Trimming cost V 5 bases and J 6 bases; bases outside gene matches: 6. CDR1 MNHEY and CDR2 SVGAGI come from the germline V gene. This CDR3 spans 15 amino acids. In DNA form, the CDR3 reads TGTGCCAGCAGTAGGGGGACAGGGGAGGCCGGGGAGCTGTTTTTT. Amino acid sequence: CASSRGTGEAGELFF.

The chain is built from TRBV6-5 and TRBJ1-2; 8 nucleotides match TRBD1. J lost 8 bases, V lost 6 bases, and 2 bases had no gene match. The germline gives CDR1 MNHEY, CDR2 SVGAGI. This CDR3 has 11 amino acids. This chain's CDR3 is CASRDRDGYTF. CDR3 bases: TGTGCCAGCAGGGACAGGGACGGCTACACCTTC.

The rearrangement links TRBV10-3 to TRBJ2-7, with TRBD1 matching 8 bases. The CDR3 length is 14 residues. Trimming cost V 2 bases and J 4 bases; bases outside gene matches: 4. The germline V gene encodes CDR1 ENHRY and CDR2 SYGVKD. CDR3 amino acids: CAISEGRGPYEQYF. In DNA, the CDR3 is TGTGCCATCAGTGAGGGCAGGGGGCCATACGAGCAGTACTTC.

V is TRBV5-1 and J is TRBJ2-1, with TRBD2 as a possible D gene (6 bases). Germline-derived CDR1 and CDR2 are SGHRS and YFSETQ. CDR3 length equals 14 residues. V was clipped by 1 base and J by 7 bases, with 12 bases between them. The CDR3: CASSLMIAANEQFF. As DNA, the CDR3 is TGCGCCAGCAGCTTGATGATAGCGGCGAATGAGCAGTTCTTC. Based on the CDR3 plus reference TRBV5-1 and TRBJ2-1, the full variable domain is KAGVTQTPRYLIKTRGQQVTLSCSPISGHRSVSWYQQTPGQGLQFLFEYFSETQRNKGNFPGRFSGRQFSNSRSEMNVSTLELGDSALYLCASSLMIAANEQFFGPGTRLTVL.

This clone was picked up a small number of times. The chain employs TRBV2 and TRBJ2-1; 8 bases are a match to TRBD2. With 11 bases clipped from V and 8 bases from J, the junction kept 11 bases outside the gene matches. Germline-derived CDR1 and CDR2 are SNHLY and FYNNEI. This CDR3 spans 13 amino acids. CDR3 DNA: TGTGCCGGTGGGACTAGAGGGGTCCATGAGCAGTTCTTC. As protein: CAGGTRGVHEQFF.

This CDR3 is CASTRDRSNTEAFF. The CDR3 bases are TGTGCCAGCACCAGGGACAGATCGAACACTGAAGCTTTCTTT. The chain has TRBV6-5 and TRBJ1-1, with 7 bases matching TRBD1. Germline assignment: CDR1 MNHEY and CDR2 SVGAGI. This CDR3 comprises 14 residues. With 7 bases clipped from V and 1 base from J, the junction kept 6 bases outside the gene matches.

The chain links TRBV6-6 to TRBJ1-5; TRBD1 aligns across 9 bases. Germline V gene data show CDR1 as MNHNY and CDR2 as SVGAGI (reference sequence). J gave up 4 bases and V 5 bases, and 6 bases lay outside the gene matches. The CDR3 covers 15 residues. The CDR3, as DNA: TGTGCCAGCAGTCTACAGGGGGCAGGGAATCAGCCCCAGCATTTT. It translates to CASSLQGAGNQPQHF.

This clone was observed a handful of times. The rearrangement links TRBV25-1 to TRBJ2-5; tentative D call: TRBD2 (7 bases). CDR1 MGHDK and CDR2 SYGVNS come from the germline V gene. This CDR3 has 15 residues. Trimming took 2 bases from V and 6 from J, leaving 16 bases between them. CDR3 amino acids: CASSEEGGREKTQYF. CDR3 DNA: TGTGCCAGCAGTGAAGAGGGGGGGCGCGAAAAGACCCAGTACTTC.